These T cell receptor beta chains were read from a single sample in a study of cytomegalovirus exposure and HLA in healthy donors. This table comes from immunoSEQ multiplex PCR, and its TCRdb copy is limited to in-frame clones, with some not included. The table includes fewer than 250,000 clones, roughly 87% detected once. Sample: PBMCs. The receptors come from a boy younger than 10 in good health and CMV-seronegative. Each CDR3 is given with its conserved first and last residue. Fields, in order: D gene, V gene, clone size, J gene, CDR3 protein, CDR3 DNA. D genes are given only for firm matches. A clone size is listed for some rows: how often the clone was seen (once, few, many), or a class if it is expanded.

D: NA
V: TRBV6-1
size: NA
J: TRBJ2-1
CDR3: CASSDSRYNEQFF
DNA: TGTGCCAGCAGTGATTCCAGATACAATGAGCAGTTCTTC

D: NA
V: TRBV11-2
size: NA
J: TRBJ1-1
CDR3: CASSLGEGLNTEAFF
DNA: TGTGCCAGCAGCTTAGGGGAGGGACTGAACACTGAAGCTTTCTTT

D: TRBD1
V: TRBV7-9
size: NA
J: TRBJ1-2
CDR3: CASSYPGQGGYGYTF
DNA: TGTGCCAGCAGCTATCCGGGACAGGGCGGCTATGGCTACACCTTC

D: NA
V: TRBV6-5
size: few
J: TRBJ2-2
CDR3: CASRPQAGGELFF
DNA: TGTGCCAGCAGACCGCAGGCAGGCGGGGAGCTGTTTTTT

D: NA
V: TRBV19
size: NA
J: TRBJ1-1
CDR3: CASSFLEGTEAFF
DNA: TGTGCCAGTAGTTTTTTGGAGGGCACTGAAGCTTTCTTT

D: NA
V: TRBV2
size: NA
J: TRBJ2-1
CDR3: CASSDTGQFF
DNA: TGTGCCAGCAGTGATACAGGGCAGTTCTTC

D: NA
V: TRBV5-8
size: NA
J: TRBJ2-2
CDR3: CASSLKRRLFF
DNA: TGTGCCAGCAGCTTGAAAAGGAGGCTGTTTTTT

D: TRBD1
V: TRBV28
size: NA
J: TRBJ2-4
CDR3: CASSLKGQDQNIQYF
DNA: TGTGCCAGCAGTTTAAAGGGACAGGACCAAAACATTCAGTACTTC

D: NA
V: TRBV7-9
size: few
J: TRBJ2-7
CDR3: CASSFSTEGPYEQYF
DNA: TGTGCCAGCAGCTTCTCAACGGAGGGGCCTTACGAGCAGTACTTC

D: NA
V: TRBV28
size: once
J: TRBJ2-1
CDR3: CASSSGSFNEQFF
DNA: TGTGCCAGCAGTAGTGGGAGCTTCAATGAGCAGTTCTTC

D: TRBD1
V: TRBV9
size: NA
J: TRBJ1-6
CDR3: CASSENPGQGYSPLHF
DNA: TGTGCCAGCAGCGAGAACCCGGGACAGGGGTATTCACCCCTCCACTTT

D: NA
V: TRBV18
size: NA
J: TRBJ1-4
CDR3: CASSPFNSATNEKLFF
DNA: TGTGCCAGCTCACCCTTTAACAGTGCAACTAATGAAAAACTGTTTTTT

D: TRBD2
V: TRBV25-1
size: NA
J: TRBJ2-2
CDR3: CASSHGGVGNTGELFF
DNA: TGTGCCAGCTCCCACGGGGGGGTCGGGAACACCGGGGAGCTGTTTTTT

D: NA
V: TRBV14
size: NA
J: TRBJ2-3
CDR3: CASSLTGSTDTQYF
DNA: TGTGCCAGCAGCCTTACGGGAAGCACAGATACGCAGTATTTT

D: NA
V: TRBV5-1
size: NA
J: TRBJ2-3
CDR3: CASSSGPPTDTQYF
DNA: TGCGCCAGCAGCTCTGGGCCCCCTACAGATACGCAGTATTTT

D: TRBD2
V: TRBV4-1
size: NA
J: TRBJ2-7
CDR3: CASGQPREGHEQYF
DNA: TGCGCCAGCGGCCAACCCCGGGAGGGCCACGAGCAGTACTTC

D: TRBD2
V: TRBV2
size: NA
J: TRBJ2-3
CDR3: CATSANAGGTDF
DNA: TGTGCCACCAGTGCAAACGCGGGGGGGACGGATTTT

D: TRBD1
V: TRBV11-2
size: NA
J: TRBJ1-1
CDR3: CASGLTGDLATEAFF
DNA: TGTGCCAGCGGCTTGACAGGGGATTTGGCCACTGAAGCTTTCTTT

D: NA
V: TRBV28
size: NA
J: TRBJ2-3
CDR3: CASSTNRGTDTQYF
DNA: TGTGCCAGCAGTACGAACCGCGGGACAGATACGCAGTATTTT

D: TRBD1
V: TRBV7-2
size: NA
J: TRBJ2-7
CDR3: CASSQGTGVFYEQYF
DNA: TGTGCCAGCAGCCAGGGGACAGGGGTATTCTACGAGCAGTACTTC

D: NA
V: TRBV6-5
size: NA
J: TRBJ1-1
CDR3: CASIPGHRTEAFF
DNA: TGTGCCAGCATCCCAGGACACCGTACCGAAGCTTTCTTT

D: TRBD2
V: TRBV19
size: NA
J: TRBJ2-1
CDR3: CASSILTSGYNEQFF
DNA: TGTGCCAGTAGTATTCTGACTAGCGGATACAATGAGCAGTTCTTC

D: NA
V: TRBV7-2
size: NA
J: TRBJ1-1
CDR3: CASSLVINTEAFF
DNA: TGTGCCAGCAGCTTAGTAATTAACACTGAAGCTTTCTTT

D: TRBD2
V: TRBV10-3
size: NA
J: TRBJ2-5
CDR3: CAIRIAGEETQYF
DNA: TGTGCCATCAGGATAGCGGGGGAAGAGACCCAGTACTTC

D: TRBD1
V: TRBV2
size: NA
J: TRBJ2-1
CDR3: CASRVDRENNEQFF
DNA: TGTGCCAGCAGAGTGGACAGGGAAAACAATGAGCAGTTCTTC

D: NA
V: TRBV5-4
size: NA
J: TRBJ2-3
CDR3: CASSQTRSWGTDTQYF
DNA: TGTGCCAGCAGTCAGACTAGAAGTTGGGGCACAGATACGCAGTATTTT

D: TRBD1
V: TRBV27
size: NA
J: TRBJ1-2
CDR3: CASKLGTGVGYTF
DNA: TGTGCCAGCAAACTCGGGACAGGGGTCGGCTACACCTTC

D: NA
V: TRBV15
size: NA
J: TRBJ1-1
CDR3: CATSRVGRGEAFF
DNA: TGTGCCACCAGCAGAGTGGGGCGAGGTGAAGCTTTCTTT